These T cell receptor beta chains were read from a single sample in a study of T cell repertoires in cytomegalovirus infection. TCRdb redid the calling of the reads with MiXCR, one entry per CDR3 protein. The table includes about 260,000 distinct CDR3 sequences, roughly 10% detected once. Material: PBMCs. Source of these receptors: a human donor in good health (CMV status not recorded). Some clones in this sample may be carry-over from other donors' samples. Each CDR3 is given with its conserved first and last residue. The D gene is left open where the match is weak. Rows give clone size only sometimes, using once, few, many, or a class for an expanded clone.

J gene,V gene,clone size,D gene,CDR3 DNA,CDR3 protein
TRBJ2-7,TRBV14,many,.,TGTGCCAGCAGCCTCAGGGCCCCCCACGAGCAGTACTTC,CASSLRAPHEQYF
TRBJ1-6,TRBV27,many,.,TGTGCCAGCGGGCTGGGTCCTAATTCACCCCTCCACTTT,CASGLGPNSPLHF
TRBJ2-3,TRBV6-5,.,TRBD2,TGTGCCAGCAGCGACTCTGGACTAGCGGGCACAGATACGCAGTATTTT,CASSDSGLAGTDTQYF
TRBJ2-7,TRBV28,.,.,TGTGCCAGCAGACAGCCCGGGACTCTCTACGAGCAGTACTTC,CASRQPGTLYEQYF
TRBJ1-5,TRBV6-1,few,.,TGTGCCACGAGGGGGTTCATAAGCAATCAGCCCCAGCATTTT,CATRGFISNQPQHF
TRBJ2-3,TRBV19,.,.,TGTGCCAGTAGTATATCTCAAACAGATACGCAGTATTTT,CASSISQTDTQYF
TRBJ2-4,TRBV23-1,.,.,TGCGCCAGCAGTCAATCCCAGCTAGCCAAAAACATTCAGTACTTC,CASSQSQLAKNIQYF
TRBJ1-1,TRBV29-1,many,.,TGCAGCGTTGTGATCCAAATCGAAGCTTTCTTT,CSVVIQIEAFF
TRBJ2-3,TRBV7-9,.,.,TGTGCCAGCAGCGCGGGTGGCTCCAACCCCACAGATACGCAGTATTTT,CASSAGGSNPTDTQYF
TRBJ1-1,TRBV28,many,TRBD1,TGTGCCAGCAGTTTACCCCCGGGACAGGGTGAAGCTTTCTTT,CASSLPPGQGEAFF
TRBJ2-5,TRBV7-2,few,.,TGTGCCAGCAGCTTAGGGACAGTTCTGGAGACCCAGTACTTC,CASSLGTVLETQYF
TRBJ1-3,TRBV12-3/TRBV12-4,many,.,TGTGCCAGCAGTTTAGCGGGCCAATGGAGCTCTGGAAACACCATATATTTT,CASSLAGQWSSGNTIYF
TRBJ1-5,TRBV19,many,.,TGTGCCAGTATGGGGGAGCATGTGGCTCAGCCCCAGCATTTT,CASMGEHVAQPQHF
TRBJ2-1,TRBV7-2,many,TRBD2,TGTGCCAGCAGCCGGACTAGCGGGAGGGCCAATGAGCAGTTCTTC,CASSRTSGRANEQFF
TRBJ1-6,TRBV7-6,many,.,TGTGCCAGCAGCTTAGGAGAGATTAATTCACCCCTCCACTTT,CASSLGEINSPLHF
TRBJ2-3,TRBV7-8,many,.,TGTGCCAGCAGCTCTGGGTTTGGGACCAGCACAGATACGCAGTATTTT,CASSSGFGTSTDTQYF
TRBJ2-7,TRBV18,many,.,TGTGCCAGCGCACAATTGATCTACGAGCAGTACTTC,CASAQLIYEQYF
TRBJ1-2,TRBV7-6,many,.,TGTGCCAGCAGACAACGGGACGCCGGGAGGGAAGGCTACACCTTC,CASRQRDAGREGYTF
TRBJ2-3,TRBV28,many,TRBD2,TGTGCCAGCAGTTTATGGGGGACTAGCGCGGTAGATACGCAGTATTTT,CASSLWGTSAVDTQYF
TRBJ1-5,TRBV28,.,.,TGTGCCAGCAGAACGGTAGTTCGGCCCCAGCATTTT,CASRTVVRPQHF
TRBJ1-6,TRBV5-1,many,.,TGCGCCAGCAGCTTCGGTAGGGGTTCCTATAATTCACCCCTCCACTTT,CASSFGRGSYNSPLHF
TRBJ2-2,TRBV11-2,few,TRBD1,TGTGCCAGCAGCTCCGGGACAGGATTAACCGGGGAGCTGTTTTTT,CASSSGTGLTGELFF
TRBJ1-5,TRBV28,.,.,TGTGCCAGCAGTTTCGGGGTTGGCAATCAGCCCCAGCATTTT,CASSFGVGNQPQHF
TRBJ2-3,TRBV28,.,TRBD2,TGTGCCAGCAGTTTAGCGGGGGGATCCTTACGAGATACGCAGTATTTT,CASSLAGGSLRDTQYF
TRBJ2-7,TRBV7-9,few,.,TGTGCCAGCAGCTTAGACACAGACCTCTACGAGCAGTACTTC,CASSLDTDLYEQYF
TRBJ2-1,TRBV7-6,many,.,TGTGCCAGCAGCTCTCAACCGGGCTCCTACAATGAGCAGTTCTTC,CASSSQPGSYNEQFF
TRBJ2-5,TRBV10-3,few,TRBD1,TGTGCCATCGGGCGGACAGGGGATGAGACCCAGTACTTC,CAIGRTGDETQYF
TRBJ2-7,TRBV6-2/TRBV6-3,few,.,TGTGCCAGCAGTCGTAATACAGGGTACGAGCAGTACTTC,CASSRNTGYEQYF
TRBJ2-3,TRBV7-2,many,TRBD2,TGTGCCAGCAGCCTAGCGGGAGATGGGACAGATACGCAGTATTTT,CASSLAGDGTDTQYF
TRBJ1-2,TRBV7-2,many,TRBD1,TGTGCCAGCAGCCTCTTAGGACAGGGGAACTATGGCTACACCTTC,CASSLLGQGNYGYTF
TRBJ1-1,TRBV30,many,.,TGTGCCTGGAGTGTACACAACAGGAACACTGAAGCTTTCTTT,CAWSVHNRNTEAFF
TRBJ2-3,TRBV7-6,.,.,TGTGCCAGCAGCCGACCGGTTATACTAGCTTCTCCGGATACGCAGTATTTT,CASSRPVILASPDTQYF
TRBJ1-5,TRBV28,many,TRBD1,TGTGCCAGCAGTGAAGACCGACAGGGAAGCAATCAGCCCCAGCATTTT,CASSEDRQGSNQPQHF
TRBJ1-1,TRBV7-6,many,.,TGTGCCAGCAGCGCAGGTAGGGGGTCATCCCCTCTGAACACTGAAGCTTTCTTT,CASSAGRGSSPLNTEAFF
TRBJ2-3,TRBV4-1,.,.,TGCGCCAGCAGCCCCAAAGGGGAGGGGGGAGATACGCAGTATTTT,CASSPKGEGGDTQYF
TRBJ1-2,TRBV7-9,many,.,TGTGCCAGCAGCTTAGGCGGGGGGCATGGCTACACCTTC,CASSLGGGHGYTF
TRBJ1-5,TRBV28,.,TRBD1,TGTGCCAGCAGTCAGGGACAGACAAATCAGCCCCAGCATTTT,CASSQGQTNQPQHF
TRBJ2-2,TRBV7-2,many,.,TGTGCCAGCAGCCCTCCTGGGGCCTTGAACACCGGGGAGCTGTTTTTT,CASSPPGALNTGELFF
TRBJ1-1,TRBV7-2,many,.,TGTGCCAGCAGCTTAGACAGGAGGAACACTGAAGCTTTCTTT,CASSLDRRNTEAFF
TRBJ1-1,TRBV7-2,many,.,TGTGCCAGCAGCTTAGCGCTAGGGGACACTGAAGCTTTCTTT,CASSLALGDTEAFF
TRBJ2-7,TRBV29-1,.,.,TGCAGCGTTGAGGGGAGGGGGCTCGAGCAGTACTTC,CSVEGRGLEQYF
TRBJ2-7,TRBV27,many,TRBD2,TGTGCCAGCAGTAAACCGGGACTAGGATCCTACGAGCAGTACTTC,CASSKPGLGSYEQYF
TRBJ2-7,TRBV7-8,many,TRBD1,TGTGCCAGCAGCAAGGGGGCTGGGGACCCCTACGAGCAGTACTTC,CASSKGAGDPYEQYF
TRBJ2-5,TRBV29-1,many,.,TGCAGCGCCGCGGGGCTAGCAGAGACCCAGTACTTC,CSAAGLAETQYF
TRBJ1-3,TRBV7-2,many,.,TGTGCCAGCAGCTTAGGACTGAACTCTGGAAACACCATATATTTT,CASSLGLNSGNTIYF
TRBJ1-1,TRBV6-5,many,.,TGTGCCAGCAGCCGGGGACAACTGAACACTGAAGCTTTCTTT,CASSRGQLNTEAFF
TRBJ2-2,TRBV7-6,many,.,TGTGCCAGCAGCCCCACTGGGACTTTTAACACCGGGGAGCTGTTTTTT,CASSPTGTFNTGELFF
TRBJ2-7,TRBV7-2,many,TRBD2,TGTGCCAGCAGCTCGACTAGCGCTTCCTACGAGCAGTACTTC,CASSSTSASYEQYF
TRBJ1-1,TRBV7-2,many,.,TGTGCCAGCAGACAAAGTACTGAAGCTTTCTTT,CASRQSTEAFF
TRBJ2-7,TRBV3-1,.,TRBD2,TGTGCCAGCAGCCCAGATCTAGCGGCTAGCTCCTACGAGCAGTACTTC,CASSPDLAASSYEQYF
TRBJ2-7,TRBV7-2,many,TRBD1,TGTGCCAGCAGCTCGGACAGGGGATCCTACGAGCAGTACTTC,CASSSDRGSYEQYF
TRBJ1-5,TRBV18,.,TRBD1,TGTGCCAGCTCACCTACGACAGGGAAACGCAATCAGCCCCAGCATTTT,CASSPTTGKRNQPQHF
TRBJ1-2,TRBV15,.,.,TGTGCCACCAGCAGAGGCACAGACTATGGCTACACCTTC,CATSRGTDYGYTF
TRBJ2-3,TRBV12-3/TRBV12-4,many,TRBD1,TGTGCCAGCAGTTCAAAGACAGGGTCAGATACGCAGTATTTT,CASSSKTGSDTQYF
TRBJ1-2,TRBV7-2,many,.,TGTGCCATCTATCCTGTGGGCGGCTACACCTTC,CAIYPVGGYTF
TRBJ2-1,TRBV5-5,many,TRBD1,TGTGCCAGCAGCTTCTCGGGACAGGGTTTTTCCGAGCAGTTCTTC,CASSFSGQGFSEQFF
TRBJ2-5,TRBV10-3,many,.,TGTGCCATCAGTGAGAGAGAGCGTCAGACCCAGTACTTC,CAISERERQTQYF
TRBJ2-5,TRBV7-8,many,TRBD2,TGTGCCAGCAGCTTCCGGGCTAGCGGGAAGGAGACCCAGTACTTC,CASSFRASGKETQYF
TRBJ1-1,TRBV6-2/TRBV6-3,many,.,TGTGCCAGCAGTTACGGGAGGAACACTGAAGCTTTCTTT,CASSYGRNTEAFF